The 18 T cell receptor beta chains below were found in one sample sequenced in a study of CD8 T cells in Susac syndrome (dated by TCRdb to between 2019 and 2020). Receptors were amplified or captured by the immunoSEQ multiplex PCR assay. RNA was extracted with the RNeasy kit and about 0.45 to 1 ug was reverse transcribed using random hexamers. The public reads were reanalyzed by TCRdb: fastp trimming at Q25, MiXCR alignment, in-frame beta chains only. Each CDR3 protein gets just one entry, which takes the most common genes and DNA from the rows behind it. In all, the sample holds some 130,000 distinct CDR3 sequences, and 91% of those were seen once. Around 0.22% of the sample is taken by the ten largest. Sequencing used CD8+ T cells from PBMCs. These receptors came from a human donor with multiple sclerosis.

This rearrangement joins TRBV30 to TRBJ1-2; D perhaps matches TRBD1 (6 bases). The CDR3 has 15 amino acids. The V end lost 6 bases, the J end lost 4 bases, and 21 bases lay between the germline ends. Per the germline V gene, CDR1 is GTSNPN and CDR2 is SVGIG (reference sequence). CDR3 residues: CACHTWAGVFYGYTF. The CDR3 coding sequence is TGTGCCTGCCATACTTGGGCAGGGGTCTTCTATGGCTACACCTTC.

This chain joins TRBV29-1 and TRBJ2-2; TRBD2 agrees at 8 bases. The J segment lost 5 bases and the V segment lost 2 bases, leaving 7 bases of the junction unmatched. CDR3 length: 15 residues. Per germline, CDR1 SQVTM and CDR2 ANQGSEA. The CDR3 is CSVESLAGTTGELFF. DNA for the CDR3: TGCAGCGTTGAATCGTTAGCGGGAACGACCGGGGAGCTGTTTTTT.

The chain is built from TRBV2 and TRBJ1-6; D gene uncertain. The length of the CDR3 is 14 residues. Germline loops: CDR1 SNHLY, CDR2 FYNNEI. V was clipped by 3 bases and J by 12 bases, with 15 bases between them. CDR3 sequence: CASSDSGWTRPLHF. The CDR3 DNA follows: TGTGCCAGCAGTGACAGCGGGTGGACTAGACCCCTCCACTTT.

The rearrangement links TRBV2 to TRBJ2-5; D call uncertain. The V end was cut by 4 bases, the J end by 2 bases, with 11 bases between. The CDR3 contains 14 residues. Germline values: CDR1 SNHLY, CDR2 FYNNEI. The CDR3 sequence: CASSGHSEQETQYF. CDR3 coding DNA: TGTGCCAGCAGTGGCCACAGTGAGCAAGAGACCCAGTACTTC.

The CDR3 DNA follows: TGTGCCAGCAGTTTAGGGCCACATCAGCCCCAGCATTTT. It is translated as CASSLGPHQPQHF. The J gene is TRBJ1-5, the V gene TRBV27; D remains unclear. CDR1 is MNHEY, CDR2 SMNVEV, per germline (reference sequence). The CDR3 runs to 13 residues. V lost 2 bases, J lost 5 bases, and 7 bases lay in between.

This sequence joins TRBV27 and TRBJ2-7, with D possibly TRBD1 on 5 matching bases. There are 13 residues in the CDR3. CDR1 MNHEY and CDR2 SMNVEV come from the germline V gene (reference sequence). V was shortened by 5 bases and J by 4 bases, with 12 bases between the two germline ends. The CDR3 region is CASSVTDHYEQYF. DNA for the CDR3: TGTGCCAGCAGTGTGACAGATCATTACGAGCAGTACTTC.

This chain links TRBV9 with TRBJ2-1, with D possibly matching TRBD1 (7 bases). The germline V gene has CDR1 SGDLS and CDR2 YYNGEE. The CDR3 extends over 13 amino acids. V gave up 6 bases and J gave up 7 bases, with 14 bases separating them. The CDR3 loop is CASTQGGVNEQFF. The CDR3 bases are TGTGCCAGCACCCAGGGGGGTGTAAATGAGCAGTTCTTC.

V usage is TRBV18 and J usage is TRBJ1-1; D is undetermined. Germline V gives CDR1 KGHSH, CDR2 LQKENI. Trimming removed 5 bases at V and 3 bases at J, with 7 bases between. This CDR3 is built from 12 residues. CDR3 nucleotide sequence: TGTGCCAGCTCAAAGGGAGACACTGAAGCTTTCTTT. It encodes CASSKGDTEAFF.

The chain links TRBV7-9 to TRBJ2-1; 11 bases line up with TRBD2. Germline values: CDR1 SEHNR, CDR2 FQNEAQ (reference sequence). Germline trimming cut 2 bases from V and 6 bases from J; bases unmatched to any gene: 3. This CDR3 is 15 amino acids long. The CDR3 DNA reads TGTGCCAGCAGCTTAATAGCGGGAGGGCTCAATGAGCAGTTCTTC. Translating gives CASSLIAGGLNEQFF.

The V call is TRBV29-1, the J call TRBJ2-5; a weak D match, TRBD1 (7 bases). CDR1 and CDR2 from the germline V gene are SQVTM and ANQGSEA. This CDR3 is built from 14 residues. Trimming took off 3 bases at V and 4 bases at J, with 15 bases between the two ends. CDR3 residues: CSVENRGGRETQYF. The CDR3 coding sequence is TGCAGCGTTGAGAACAGGGGAGGTCGAGAGACCCAGTACTTC.

In this sample, this clonotype turned up once. The chain employs TRBV30 and TRBJ2-6; D uncertain. There are 14 residues in the CDR3. Per germline, CDR1 GTSNPN and CDR2 SVGIG (reference sequence). V dropped 3 bases and J dropped 2 bases, with 8 bases sitting between them. The chain's CDR3 is CAWRWAPGANVLTF. In nucleotides, the CDR3 is TGTGCCTGGAGGTGGGCCCCTGGGGCCAACGTCCTGACTTTC.

The chain employs TRBV28 and TRBJ2-1; D ambiguous. CDR1 is MDHEN, CDR2 SYDVKM, per germline. This CDR3 is 15 amino acids long. Deletions cut 5 bases from V and 1 base from J, with 12 bases between. The CDR3 sequence is CASSAGSRSYNEQFF. Written as DNA, the CDR3 is TGTGCCAGCAGTGCAGGATCTCGGTCCTACAATGAGCAGTTCTTC.

The J gene is TRBJ2-7, the V gene TRBV6-5; D gene uncertain. V lost 0 bases and J 5 bases, leaving 8 bases between the germline ends. The CDR3 runs to 13 residues. Germline V gene data show CDR1 as MNHEY and CDR2 as SVGAGI. CDR3 region: CASSYSEFHEQYF. The DNA of the CDR3 is TGTGCCAGCAGTTACTCGGAATTCCACGAGCAGTACTTC.

This clonotype was seen only once. The chain combines TRBV29-1 with TRBJ1-1; D gene unclear. V lost 4 bases, J lost 4 bases, and 4 bases lay in between. This CDR3 is built from 10 residues. Germline values: CDR1 SQVTM, CDR2 ANQGSEA. The CDR3 DNA is TGCAGCGTTGTGGTCACTGAAGCTTTCTTT. Amino acids: CSVVVTEAFF.

The count of this clonotype is one. The V gene is TRBV3-1, the J gene TRBJ2-7; D is undetermined. CDR3 length equals 14 residues. CDR1 is LGHDT and CDR2 is YNNKEL in the germline V gene (reference sequence). The ends were cut back, 4 bases at V and 3 bases at J, with 13 bases in the middle. CDR3 coding DNA: TGTGCCAGCAGCCCCGAGGAACGGCTCTACGAGCAGTACTTC. Its translation: CASSPEERLYEQYF.

The chain combines TRBV20-1 with TRBJ2-3; D gene uncertain. This CDR3 has 13 residues. Trimming took off 4 bases at V and 1 base at J, with 9 bases between the two ends. Germline V gene lookup returns CDR1 DFQATT and CDR2 SNEGSKA (reference sequence). CDR3 DNA: TGCAGTGCTATCAACCTCGGCACAGATACGCAGTATTTT. This sequence encodes CSAINLGTDTQYF.

The chain links TRBV10-3 to TRBJ2-7; 10 nucleotides match TRBD2. The CDR3 is 14 amino acids. V lost 3 bases and J lost 4; bases outside the gene matches: 3. The germline V gene has CDR1 ENHRY and CDR2 SYGVKD. CDR3 region: CAISDGTSVYEQYF. CDR3 sequence (DNA): TGTGCCATCAGTGACGGGACTAGCGTTTACGAGCAGTACTTC.

The V call is TRBV7-9, the J call TRBJ2-5; 10 bases line up with TRBD2. V trimming: 5 bases; J trimming: 4 bases; junction bases outside the gene matches: 4. Germline-derived CDR1 and CDR2 are SEHNR and FQNEAQ (reference sequence). CDR3 length: 14 amino acids. CDR3 sequence reads: CASSPIAGGETQYF. CDR3 nucleotide sequence: TGTGCCAGCAGCCCGATAGCGGGAGGAGAGACCCAGTACTTC. The whole variable domain, remainder taken from reference TRBV7-9 and TRBJ2-5, is DTGVSQNPRHKITKRGQNVTFRCDPISEHNRLYWYRQTLGQGPEFLTYFQNEAQLEKSRLLSDRFSAERPKGSFSTLEIQRTEQGDSAMYLCASSPIAGGETQYFGPGTRLLVL.